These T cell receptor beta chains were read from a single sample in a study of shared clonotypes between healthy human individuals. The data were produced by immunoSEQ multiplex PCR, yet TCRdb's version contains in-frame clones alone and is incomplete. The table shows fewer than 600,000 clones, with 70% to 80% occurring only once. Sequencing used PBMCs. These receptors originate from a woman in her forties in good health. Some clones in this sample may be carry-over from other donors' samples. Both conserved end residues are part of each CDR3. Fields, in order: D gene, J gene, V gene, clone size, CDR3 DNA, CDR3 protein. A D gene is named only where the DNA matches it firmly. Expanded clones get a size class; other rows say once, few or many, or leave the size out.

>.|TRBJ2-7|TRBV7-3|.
TGTGCCAGCAGCTCACGACCCTCCTACGAGCAGTACTTC
CASSSRPSYEQYF
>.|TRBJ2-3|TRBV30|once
TGTGCCTGGACGGCTAGCGTGAACACAGATACGCAGTATTTT
CAWTASVNTDTQYF
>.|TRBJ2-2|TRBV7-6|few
TGTGCCAGCAGCAACAGACTAGGCAACACCGGGGAGCTGTTTTTT
CASSNRLGNTGELFF
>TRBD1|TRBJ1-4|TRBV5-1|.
TGTGCCAGCAGCTTGGGGCAGGGGGCCGCTAATGAAAAACTGTTTTTT
CASSLGQGAANEKLFF
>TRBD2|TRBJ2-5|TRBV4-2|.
TGTGCCAGCAGCCAAGATCCCCCGACTAGCGGCCAAGAGACCCAGTACTTC
CASSQDPPTSGQETQYF
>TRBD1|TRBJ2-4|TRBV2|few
TGTGCCAGCAGAACTGGACAGGAGCTAGCCAAAAACATTCAGTACTTC
CASRTGQELAKNIQYF
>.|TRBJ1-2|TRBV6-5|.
TGTGCCAGCAGTTACTCGGGGGGCTATGGCTACACCTTC
CASSYSGGYGYTF
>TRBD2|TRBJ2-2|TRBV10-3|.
TGTGCCATCAGTGATACTGGCGGGGGACCCACCGGGGAGCTGTTTTTT
CAISDTGGGPTGELFF
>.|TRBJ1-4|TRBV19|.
TGTGCCACCCAAAGTTGGGGCCTCGCAACTAATGAAAAACTGTTTTTT
CATQSWGLATNEKLFF
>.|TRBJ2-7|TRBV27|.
TGTGCCAGCAGTTCAGGGATTTCCTACGAGCAGTACTTC
CASSSGISYEQYF
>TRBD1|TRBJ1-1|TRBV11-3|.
TGTGCCAGCAGCTTGGAACAGGGGACATTGGCTTTCTTT
CASSLEQGTLAFF
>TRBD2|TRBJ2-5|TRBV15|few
TGTGCCACCAGCCCCTCTAACGGGAGGGCCCTCCAAGAGACCCAGTACTTC
CATSPSNGRALQETQYF
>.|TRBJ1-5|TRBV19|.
TGTGCCAGCACCCGAAGTGGCGGCAATCAGCCCCAGCATTTT
CASTRSGGNQPQHF
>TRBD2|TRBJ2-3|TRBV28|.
TGTGCCAGCAGTTTAGCGGGAGGGAACACAGATACGCAGTATTTT
CASSLAGGNTDTQYF
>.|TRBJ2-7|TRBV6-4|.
TGTGCCAGCAGTGAGACTAGTTTCTACGAGCAGTACTTC
CASSETSFYEQYF
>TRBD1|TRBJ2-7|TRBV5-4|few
TGTGCCAGCAGCTTGGGGGGACAGGGGATCTACGAGCAGTACTTC
CASSLGGQGIYEQYF
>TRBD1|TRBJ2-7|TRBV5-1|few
TGCGCCAGCAGCTTGGCGGCCGGGACAGGGACCTACGAGCAGTACTTC
CASSLAAGTGTYEQYF
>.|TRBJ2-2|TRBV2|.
TGTGCCAGCAGTGAACGGAGGGACACCGGGGAGCTGTTTTTT
CASSERRDTGELFF
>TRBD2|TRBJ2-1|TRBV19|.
TGTGCCAGTAGTTCGGTCCCCCAGAGCGGGAGCTCCTACAATGAGCAGTTCTTC
CASSSVPQSGSSYNEQFF
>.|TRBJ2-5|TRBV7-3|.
TGTGCCAGCAGCTTAACACTAGCAGCTGGGGAGACCCAGTACTTC
CASSLTLAAGETQYF
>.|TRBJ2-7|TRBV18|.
TGTGCCAGCTCACCACCTATAGCGGAGGCCTACGAGCAGTACTTC
CASSPPIAEAYEQYF
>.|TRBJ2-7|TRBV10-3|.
TGTGCCATCAGTGAGTCCGAGGGGCAGTACTTC
CAISESEGQYF
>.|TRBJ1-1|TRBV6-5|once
TGTGCCAGCAGTAGGTTCTCGAGGTCGGACACTGAAGCTTTCTTT
CASSRFSRSDTEAFF
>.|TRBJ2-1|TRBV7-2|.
TGTGCCAGCCGCCCCTTTGGGGGCCTAAGCTCCTACAATGAGCAGTTCTTC
CASRPFGGLSSYNEQFF
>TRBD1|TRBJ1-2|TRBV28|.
TGTGCCAGCAGTCCCAACCCTCCGACAGGGAACTATGGCTACACCTTC
CASSPNPPTGNYGYTF
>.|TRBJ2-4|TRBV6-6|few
TGTGCCACCGCAGAGGACCGGTCCAAAAACATTCAGTACTTC
CATAEDRSKNIQYF
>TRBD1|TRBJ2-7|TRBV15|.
TGTGCCACCAGCAGAGCCCCGGGACAGGGGGCGGACGAGCAGTACTTC
CATSRAPGQGADEQYF
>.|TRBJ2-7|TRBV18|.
TGTGCCAGCTCACCAGAGGGTTACGAGCAGTACTTC
CASSPEGYEQYF
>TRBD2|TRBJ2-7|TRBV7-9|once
TGTGCCAGCAGCCGCGGGGGCTCCTACGAGCAGTACTTC
CASSRGGSYEQYF
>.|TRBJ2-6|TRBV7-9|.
TGTGCCAGCAGCTTAGTTTCTGGTAACTCTGGGGCCAACGTCCTGACTTTC
CASSLVSGNSGANVLTF
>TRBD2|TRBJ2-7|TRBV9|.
TGTGCCAGCAGCCATGATACTAGCGGGCATACCTACGAGCAGTACTTC
CASSHDTSGHTYEQYF
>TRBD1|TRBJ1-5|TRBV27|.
TGTGCCAGCAGTTTATACAGGGGGCTTCAGCCCCAGCATTTT
CASSLYRGLQPQHF
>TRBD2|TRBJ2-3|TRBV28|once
TGTGCCAGCAGTCTGGGGGGGGCAGATACGCAGTATTTT
CASSLGGADTQYF
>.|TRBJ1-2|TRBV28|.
TGTGCCAGCACCCTGGGGAATACAGTAGCCTATGGCTACACCTTC
CASTLGNTVAYGYTF
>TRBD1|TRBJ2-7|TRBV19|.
TGTGCCAGTAGTAGGACAGGGGGCTGGAGCGAGCAGTACTTC
CASSRTGGWSEQYF
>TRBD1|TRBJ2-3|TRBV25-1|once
TGTGCCAGCAGTGAAATGACATCCGGGACAGCCTTCACAGATACGCAGTATTTT
CASSEMTSGTAFTDTQYF
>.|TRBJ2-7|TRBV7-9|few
TGTGCCAGCAGCTGGGAGGGGGCCGGAACCTACGAGCAGTACTTC
CASSWEGAGTYEQYF
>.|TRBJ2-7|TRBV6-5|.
TGTGCCAGCAGTTACGCTCCTAGGACCACCTACGAGCAGTACTTC
CASSYAPRTTYEQYF
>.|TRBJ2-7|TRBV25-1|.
TGTGCCAGCAGTGAACGGACCCCCTACGAGCAGTACTTC
CASSERTPYEQYF
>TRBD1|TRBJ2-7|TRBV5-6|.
TGTGCCAGCAGCTTGGACGGACAGGGTTGGGAGCAGTACTTC
CASSLDGQGWEQYF
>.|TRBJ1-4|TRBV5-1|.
TGCGCCAGCAGATATGGGGGTTTGGATGAAAAACTGTTTTTT
CASRYGGLDEKLFF
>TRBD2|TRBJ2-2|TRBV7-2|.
TGTGCCAGCAGCTTAAAAGGACTAGCGGGAGGTAACACCGGGGAGCTGTTTTTT
CASSLKGLAGGNTGELFF
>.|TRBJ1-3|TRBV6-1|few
TGTGCCAGCACTCCCGACGGCTCTGGAAACACCATATATTTT
CASTPDGSGNTIYF
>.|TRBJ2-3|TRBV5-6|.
TGTGCCAGCAGCTTTGACCACGCCACAGATACGCAGTATTTT
CASSFDHATDTQYF
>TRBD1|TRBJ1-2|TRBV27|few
TGTGCCAGCAGTTTAGCGGGACAGGGGCGCCGGCCACACTTC
CASSLAGQGRRPHF
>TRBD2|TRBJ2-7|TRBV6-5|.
TGTGCCAGCAGATCGACTAGCGGGGCATCCTACGAGCAGTACTTC
CASRSTSGASYEQYF
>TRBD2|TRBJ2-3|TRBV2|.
TGTGCCAGCAGACCACTAGCGGGGATCACAGATACGCAGTATTTT
CASRPLAGITDTQYF